Each of the 29 T cell receptor beta chains below was sequenced from the same sample in a study. TCRdb recomputed calls from the 5' RACE reads with MiXCR, one row per CDR3 protein. The data contain about 64,000 distinct CDR3 sequences, about 20% of them singletons. Sequenced material: memory CD4+ T cells sorted from a lymph node. Subset noted: memory CD4+ T cells, CD4+CD45RO+CD25-. The receptor source for this set is a female donor with breast cancer.

The gene calls are TRBV7-2 and TRBJ1-1, with 7 bases matching TRBD1. The trim removed 4 bases at V and 6 bases at J, leaving 5 bases unmatched. Germline CDR1 reads SGHTA; CDR2 reads FQGNSA. The CDR3 has 13 amino acids. This chain's CDR3 is CASSSQGGSEAFF. CDR3 in DNA: TGTGCCAGCAGCTCCCAGGGGGGCTCTGAAGCTTTCTTT.

This chain joins TRBV9 and TRBJ1-1; weak D call: TRBD1 (5 bases). V lost 3 bases and J 4 bases, leaving 16 bases between the germline ends. Germline CDR1 is SGDLS and CDR2 is YYNGEE. The CDR3 is made up of 15 amino acids. This CDR3 reads CASSEGSAWGTEAFF. CDR3 bases: TGTGCCAGCAGCGAGGGGTCGGCGTGGGGCACTGAAGCTTTCTTT.

With respect to this clonotype: The final CDR3 position lacks the conserved phenylalanine or tryptophan, pointing to a likely read error. The gene calls are TRBV28 and TRBJ2-7, with D possibly being TRBD1 (6 bases). V lost 7 bases, J lost 3 bases, and 10 bases lay in between. Germline CDR1 MDHEN, CDR2 SYDVKM. The CDR3 covers 12 residues. Written as DNA, the CDR3 is TGTGCCAGCACAACACAGGGCTACGAGCAGTACCTC. Its protein product is CASTTQGYEQYL.

In this sample, this clonotype turned up a few times. The chain uses TRBV4-1 and TRBJ1-2; D is unresolved. V was clipped by 0 bases and J by 7 bases, with 18 bases between them. The CDR3 runs 16 residues. Germline CDR1 MGHRA, CDR2 YSYEKL. The CDR3 is CASSQDGYRLGGGYTF. The CDR3 nucleotides are TGCGCCAGCAGCCAAGATGGTTACAGACTGGGTGGTGGCTACACCTTC.

The chain joins TRBV7-9 to TRBJ1-2; TRBD1 might be the D (5 bases). This CDR3 is built from 14 residues. Trimming pared 4 bases from V and 4 bases from J, leaving 13 bases between. Germline-derived CDR1 and CDR2 are SEHNR and FQNEAQ (reference sequence). The CDR3 DNA follows: TGTGCCAGCAGCTCAGGGCGGCCCCCCTATGGCTACACCTTC. Translation gives CASSSGRPPYGYTF.

The chain joins TRBV20-1 to TRBJ2-7; D uncertain. This CDR3 region has 12 residues. Germline CDR1 and CDR2: DFQATT and SNEGSKA (reference sequence). V was cut by 6 bases and J by 3 bases, with 12 bases left in between. In DNA form, the CDR3 reads TGCAGTGCGGAGCTGTACGGCTACGAGCAGTACTTC. Amino acid sequence: CSAELYGYEQYF.

For this clonotype: One end of the junction is discordant with germline, which a read error may explain. The chain links TRBV7-3 to TRBJ1-1; TRBD1 agrees at 8 bases. The CDR3 is made up of 13 amino acids. In germline, CDR1 is SGHTA, CDR2 FQGTGA. The CDR3 loop is CACSYGTGAEAFF. The CDR3 nucleotides read TGTGCCTGCAGCTACGGGACAGGCGCTGAAGCTTTCTTT.

This chain uses TRBV9 with TRBJ2-7, with D perhaps TRBD2 (6 bases). V lost 4 bases to trimming and J lost 2 bases, with 19 bases between them. From germline, CDR1 is SGDLS and CDR2 YYNGEE. The CDR3 consists of 16 residues. The CDR3 region has the DNA TGTGCCAGCAGCCCCCTCGCGGGAACCAGCCCCTACGAGCAGTACTTC. Its protein product is CASSPLAGTSPYEQYF.

This sequence joins TRBV5-1 and TRBJ2-1; TRBD2 matches at 8 bases. J gave up 3 bases and V 2 bases, and 1 base lay outside the gene matches. This CDR3 contains 14 residues. In germline, CDR1 is SGHRS, CDR2 YFSETQ. The CDR3 coding sequence is TGCGCCAGCAGCTTAGCGGGGGACTACAATGAGCAGTTCTTC. Its protein product is CASSLAGDYNEQFF.

In its sample, this clonotype was seen many times. The chain couples TRBV5-1 to TRBJ1-1; TRBD1 aligns across 10 bases. CDR3 size: 16 residues. J lost 5 bases, V lost 5 bases, and 12 bases had no gene match. CDR1 is SGHRS and CDR2 is YFSETQ in the germline V gene. In nucleotides, the CDR3 is TGCGCCAGCAGTTACCAGGGACAGGGGACAGGGACTGAAGCTTTCTTT. Amino acids: CASSYQGQGTGTEAFF.

The chain carries TRBV20-1 and TRBJ2-3; D may match TRBD1 or TRBD2 (5 bases each). CDR3 length: 16 amino acids. Germline V gives CDR1 DFQATT, CDR2 SNEGSKA (reference sequence). Trimming took off 0 bases at V and 6 bases at J, with 19 bases between the two ends. In nucleotides, the CDR3 is TGCAGTGCTAGAGATCCCGACCGGGGCGCAGGGGATACGCAGTATTTT. This translates into CSARDPDRGAGDTQYF.

The genes are TRBV20-1 and TRBJ1-6; TRBD1 might be the D (5 bases). The V gene lost 3 bases and the J gene lost 8 bases, with 11 bases spanning the gap. Germline CDR1 and CDR2: DFQATT and SNEGSKA (reference sequence). The CDR3 length is 13 residues. The CDR3 sequence is CSASHGGHSPLHF. CDR3 in DNA: TGCAGTGCTAGTCACGGGGGTCATTCACCCCTCCACTTT.

This clonotype was recorded once. A much larger clonotype is one base distant, so this may be a read error. The V gene is TRBV12-3 or TRBV12-4, the J gene TRBJ1-1, with 8 bases matching TRBD1. Losses at the gene ends were 7 bases for V and 4 bases for J; bases not matched to a gene: 5. The CDR3 totals 13 residues. The CDR3 loop is CASTKTGGTEAFF. CDR3 nucleotide sequence: TGTGCCAGCACCAAAACAGGGGGCACTGAAGCTTTCTTT.

This clonotype was picked up a small number of times. This rearrangement joins TRBV7-8 to TRBJ2-7; 7 nucleotides match TRBD2. Trimming removed 2 bases from V and 2 bases from J; junction bases left unmatched: 3. CDR1 and CDR2 (germline): SGHVS, FQNEAQ. This CDR3 is built from 14 residues. CDR3 loop: CASSLSAGPYEQYF. CDR3 nucleotide sequence: TGTGCCAGCAGCTTATCAGCGGGGCCCTACGAGCAGTACTTC.

This clonotype was observed many times. This rearrangement joins TRBV6-5 to TRBJ2-7; tentatively, D is TRBD2 (5 bases). Trimming cost V 11 bases and J 6 bases, with 23 bases left between them. Looked up from germline, CDR1 is MNHEY and CDR2 is SVGAGI. The CDR3 loop spans 14 amino acids. The CDR3 nucleotides read TGTGCCTCCCAGAGGGATCGTGGTATGGGCGAGCAGTACTTC. It specifies CASQRDRGMGEQYF.

As to this clonotype: Since a much larger clone is just one base distant, this may be a read error. The chain combines TRBV6-2 or TRBV6-3 with TRBJ2-1; the D gene is possibly TRBD1 (5 bases). Trimming pared 8 bases from V and 8 bases from J, leaving 19 bases between. The germline V gene has CDR1 MNHEY and CDR2 SVGEGT. The CDR3 contains 14 residues. The CDR3: CASCPRLGADEQFF. DNA of the CDR3: TGTGCCAGCTGTCCTCGGCTTGGGGCGGATGAGCAGTTCTTC.

This clonotype has a count of ten or more. This chain joins TRBV20-1 and TRBJ1-2; perhaps TRBD1 as D (6 bases). Trimming removed 3 bases from V and 4 bases from J, with 9 bases in between. The CDR3 sequence is 12 residues long. CDR1 is DFQATT, CDR2 SNEGSKA, per germline (reference sequence). The CDR3 sequence: CSARDRAYGYTF. CDR3 DNA sequence: TGCAGTGCTAGGGACAGAGCCTATGGCTACACCTTC.

As for this clonotype: The conserved closing phenylalanine or tryptophan is absent in this CDR3, likely reflecting a read error. The rearrangement uses TRBV9 and TRBJ2-2; no reliable D call. Looked up from germline, CDR1 is SGDLS and CDR2 is YYNGEE. CDR3 length: 13 amino acids. With 3 bases removed from V and 5 bases from J, the gap between germline ends came to 8 bases. The DNA for the CDR3 is TGTGCCAGCAGCGCTATAGGTACCGGGGAGCTGTTTTTG. Protein product: CASSAIGTGELFL.

With respect to this clonotype: An end of the junction does not agree with germline; a read error may underlie this. The gene calls are TRBV4-2 and TRBJ2-4; D is unresolved. CDR3 length: 14 amino acids. Germline CDR1 and CDR2: LGHNA and YNFKEQ. The CDR3 sequence: CASIQVGQKNIQYF. As DNA, the CDR3 is TGTGCCAGCATCCAAGTCGGGCAGAAAAACATTCAGTACTTC.

This clonotype was seen ten or more times. This sequence joins TRBV6-5 and TRBJ2-3, with D possibly being TRBD2 (5 bases). Germline CDR1 is MNHEY and CDR2 is SVGAGI. The V end lost 6 bases, the J end lost 3 bases, and 13 bases lay between the germline ends. This CDR3 has 14 residues. The CDR3 sequence: CASRRPTGTDTQYF. CDR3 bases: TGTGCCAGCAGAAGACCAACGGGAACAGATACGCAGTATTTT.

This clonotype appeared many times. The chain uses TRBV4-3 and TRBJ2-7; 10 bases agree with TRBD2. V was clipped by 0 bases and J by 5 bases; unmatched bases: 10. This CDR3 contains 17 residues. CDR1 is LGHNA, CDR2 YSLEER, per germline. The CDR3 loop reads CASSQDVTAGGPNEQYF. The CDR3 DNA follows: TGCGCCAGCAGCCAAGACGTGACAGCGGGAGGGCCCAACGAGCAGTACTTC.

The chain employs TRBV28 and TRBJ2-5; a weak D match, TRBD1 (6 bases). Germline lookup yields CDR1 MDHEN and CDR2 SYDVKM. The CDR3 extends over 14 amino acids. V was pared by 5 bases and J by 6 bases, with 16 bases between. The CDR3 DNA follows: TGTGCCAGCAGTGCGCCCGGGACATTGAAGACCCAGTACTTC. Protein sequence: CASSAPGTLKTQYF.

This clonotype was picked up a small number of times. CDR3 DNA: TGCAGCGTTGAGGAGGTTCAAGCTTTCTTT. Protein product: CSVEEVQAFF. The gene calls are TRBV29-1 and TRBJ1-1; D uncertain. The CDR3 has 10 residues. Germline loops: CDR1 SQVTM, CDR2 ANQGSEA. Trimming removed 3 bases from V and 9 bases from J, with 8 bases in between. The entire variable domain, with the rest obtained from reference TRBV29-1 and TRBJ1-1, is as follows: SAVISQKPSRDICQRGTSLTIQCQVDSQVTMMFWYRQQPGQSLTLIATANQGSEATYESGFVIDKFPISRPNLTFSTLTVSNMSPEDSSIYLCSVEEVQAFFGQGTRLTVV.

This clonotype was seen at least ten times. The rearrangement uses TRBV5-1 and TRBJ1-1, with a possible D match to TRBD1 (5 bases). The CDR3 spans 13 residues. V dropped 3 bases and J dropped 1 base, with 7 bases sitting between them. Germline lookup yields CDR1 SGHRS and CDR2 YFSETQ. The CDR3 region has the DNA TGCGCCAGCAGCTCCCAGGGGAACACTGAAGCTTTCTTT. Residues: CASSSQGNTEAFF. Using reference TRBV5-1 and TRBJ1-1 for the parts outside the CDR3, the full variable domain is KAGVTQTPRYLIKTRGQQVTLSCSPISGHRSVSWYQQTPGQGLQFLFEYFSETQRNKGNFPGRFSGRQFSNSRSEMNVSTLELGDSALYLCASSSQGNTEAFFGQGTRLTVV.

This chain uses TRBV6-5 with TRBJ1-5; D is unresolved. The length of the CDR3 is 15 residues. The germline V and J ends were trimmed by 6 bases and 3 bases, with 15 bases remaining between them. Germline V gives CDR1 MNHEY, CDR2 SVGAGI. DNA of the CDR3: TGTGCCAGCAGCCGCGACGGAGTCTCCAATCAGCCCCAGCATTTT. It is translated as CASSRDGVSNQPQHF.

This chain joins TRBV5-1 and TRBJ2-1; no clear D. The germline V and J ends were trimmed by 5 bases and 2 bases, with 17 bases remaining between them. This CDR3 region has 16 residues. Looked up from germline, CDR1 is SGHRS and CDR2 is YFSETQ. The CDR3 protein is CASSFLGLAAYNEQFF. The CDR3, as DNA: TGCGCCAGCAGTTTCCTGGGATTGGCGGCCTACAATGAGCAGTTCTTC.

Only a few counts were recorded for this clonotype. The chain employs TRBV12-3 or TRBV12-4 and TRBJ1-4; D gene uncertain. V gave up 5 bases and J gave up 3 bases, with 13 bases separating them. CDR3 length equals 15 residues. The CDR3 region is CASSTQGFPNEKLFF. The CDR3 DNA reads TGTGCCAGCAGTACCCAAGGGTTCCCTAATGAAAAACTGTTTTTT.

V gene TRBV14 combines with J gene TRBJ1-1; 7 nucleotides align to TRBD1. The CDR3 loop spans 17 amino acids. V shed 4 bases, J shed 0 bases, and the junction held 11 bases outside the gene matches. Per germline, CDR1 SGHDN and CDR2 FVKESK. As DNA, the CDR3 is TGTGCCAGCAGCCCCCCGGGACAGTACTACCTGAACACTGAAGCTTTCTTT. Residues: CASSPPGQYYLNTEAFF.

This chain uses TRBV27 with TRBJ2-1; D is unclear. Deletions cut 6 bases from V and 9 bases from J, with 6 bases between. CDR1 is MNHEY and CDR2 is SMNVEV in the germline V gene (reference sequence). The CDR3 is 10 residues long. The CDR3 protein is CASRNLEQFF. The CDR3 region has the DNA TGTGCCAGCAGGAATCTTGAGCAGTTCTTC.